This T cell receptor (beta chain) derives from a study of lymphopenia after photon versus proton radiotherapy. General observations from the study: After the lymphocyte nadir, photon-treated repertoires showed oligoclonal expansion, especially of CD8+ Temra cells. Survival link was tested only in deceased patients; proton benefit remains a possibility.

Of note for this clone: Its antigen is unknown.

V lost 3 bases to trimming and J lost 11 bases; unmatched junction nucleotides: 4. The CDR3 runs to 12 residues. CDR1 is SGHNT and CDR2 is YYREEE in the germline V gene (reference sequence). Assay: immunoSEQ multiplex PCR; the TCRdb copy retains only in-frame clones and omits some. The table lists 30,000 to 35,000 clones, about 91% of them singletons. The receptor was isolated from a woman between 65 and 79 years old with pancreatic cancer. Some clones in this sample may be carry-over from other donors' samples. This rearrangement joins TRBV5-4 to TRBJ2-7; TRBD1 matches at 11 bases. Sequenced here: peripheral blood, sampled from a patient treated with proton-based radiotherapy. The CDR3 region is CASSSGTGGKYF. The CDR3 bases are TGTGCCAGCAGCTCCGGGACAGGGGGAAAGTACTTC.